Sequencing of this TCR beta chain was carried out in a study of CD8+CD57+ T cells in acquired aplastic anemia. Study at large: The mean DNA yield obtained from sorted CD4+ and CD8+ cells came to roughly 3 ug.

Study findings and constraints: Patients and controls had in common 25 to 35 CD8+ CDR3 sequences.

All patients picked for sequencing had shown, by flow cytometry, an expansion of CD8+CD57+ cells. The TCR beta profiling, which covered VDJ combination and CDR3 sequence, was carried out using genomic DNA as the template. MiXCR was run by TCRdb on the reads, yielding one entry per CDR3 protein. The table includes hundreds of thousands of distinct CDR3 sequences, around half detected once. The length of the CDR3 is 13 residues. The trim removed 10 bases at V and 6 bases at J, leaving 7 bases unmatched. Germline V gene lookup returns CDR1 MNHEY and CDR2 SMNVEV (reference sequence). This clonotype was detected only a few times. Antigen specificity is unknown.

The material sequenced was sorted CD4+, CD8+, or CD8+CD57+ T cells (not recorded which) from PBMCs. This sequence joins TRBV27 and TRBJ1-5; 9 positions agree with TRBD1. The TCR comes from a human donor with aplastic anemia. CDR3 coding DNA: TGTGCCACAAGAGGGACAGGGAGTCAGCCCCAGCATTTT. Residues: CATRGTGSQPQHF.